The rows below give T cell receptor beta chains drawn from one sample of a study of OX40 agonist ivuxolimab in advanced cancers. Sequencing was performed with immunoSEQ multiplex PCR; in TCRdb, only in-frame clones are kept and a portion is missing. The sample holds 45,000 to 55,000 clones; approximately 84% are singletons and the top ten take around 1.1%. The sequenced sample was CD4+ or CD8+ T cells sorted from blood, obtained in a trial of the OX40 agonist ivuxolimab. Receptors were obtained from an adult with an advanced solid tumor such as melanoma, head and neck, liver or kidney cancer. Each CDR3 is given with its conserved first and last residue. The D gene is left open where the match is weak. The size field is filled for only some rows; it gives once, few, many or a size class.

j_gene: TRBJ2-5; abundance: .; d_gene: .; v_gene: TRBV6-6; CDR3aa: CASSIAAGKTQYF; CDR3nt: TGTGCCAGCAGTATCGCTGCGGGAAAGACCCAGTACTTC
j_gene: TRBJ2-2; abundance: .; d_gene: TRBD2; v_gene: TRBV7-8; CDR3aa: CASSLETSGPRLFF; CDR3nt: TGTGCCAGCAGCTTAGAAACTAGCGGGCCCCGGCTGTTTTTT
j_gene: TRBJ1-5; abundance: .; d_gene: .; v_gene: TRBV5-6; CDR3aa: CASSLGGQQPQHF; CDR3nt: TGTGCCAGCAGCTTGGGGGGCCAGCAGCCCCAGCATTTT
j_gene: TRBJ2-7; abundance: .; d_gene: .; v_gene: TRBV7-2; CDR3aa: CASSLDRPEQYF; CDR3nt: TGTGCCAGCAGCTTAGATCGGCCCGAGCAGTACTTC
j_gene: TRBJ1-6; abundance: .; d_gene: TRBD1; v_gene: TRBV18; CDR3aa: CASSPGTGESPLHF; CDR3nt: TGTGCCAGCTCACCGGGGACAGGGGAGTCACCCCTCCACTTT
j_gene: TRBJ2-1; abundance: .; d_gene: TRBD2; v_gene: TRBV10-3; CDR3aa: CAIRAASGRAENEQFF; CDR3nt: TGTGCCATCAGGGCGGCTAGCGGGAGGGCAGAGAATGAGCAGTTCTTC
j_gene: TRBJ1-5; abundance: .; d_gene: .; v_gene: TRBV9; CDR3aa: CASSAGFNQPQHF; CDR3nt: TGTGCCAGCAGCGCAGGGTTCAATCAGCCCCAGCATTTT
j_gene: TRBJ2-7; abundance: .; d_gene: .; v_gene: TRBV2; CDR3aa: CASSVGIDGPYEQYF; CDR3nt: TGTGCCAGCAGTGTCGGTATTGACGGTCCCTACGAGCAGTACTTC
j_gene: TRBJ2-5; abundance: .; d_gene: TRBD1; v_gene: TRBV29-1; CDR3aa: CSVGTGAHQETQYF; CDR3nt: TGCAGCGTAGGGACAGGAGCTCATCAAGAGACCCAGTACTTC
j_gene: TRBJ2-5; abundance: .; d_gene: .; v_gene: TRBV11-1; CDR3aa: CASSLNRGRETQYF; CDR3nt: TGTGCCAGCAGCCTCAATCGGGGGCGAGAGACCCAGTACTTC
j_gene: TRBJ2-2; abundance: .; d_gene: TRBD2; v_gene: TRBV7-3; CDR3aa: CASSFAGLAGDTGELFF; CDR3nt: TGTGCCAGCAGCTTTGCCGGACTAGCGGGAGACACCGGGGAGCTGTTTTTT
j_gene: TRBJ1-2; abundance: .; d_gene: .; v_gene: TRBV6-5; CDR3aa: CASSPAGYGYTF; CDR3nt: TGTGCCAGCAGTCCCGCAGGGTATGGCTACACCTTC
j_gene: TRBJ2-7; abundance: once; d_gene: .; v_gene: TRBV20-1; CDR3aa: CSSHLGGEQYF; CDR3nt: TGCAGTTCCCATCTGGGGGGCGAGCAGTACTTC
j_gene: TRBJ2-1; abundance: few; d_gene: TRBD2; v_gene: TRBV5-1; CDR3aa: CASRGLAGVDEQFF; CDR3nt: TGCGCCAGCAGAGGACTAGCGGGAGTCGATGAGCAGTTCTTC
j_gene: TRBJ1-6; abundance: .; d_gene: TRBD1; v_gene: TRBV5-6; CDR3aa: CATRFGTADNSPLHF; CDR3nt: TGTGCCACCCGCTTCGGGACAGCGGATAATTCACCCCTCCACTTT
j_gene: TRBJ1-1; abundance: .; d_gene: TRBD1; v_gene: TRBV7-8; CDR3aa: CASSSTPWTGGAYTEAFF; CDR3nt: TGTGCCAGCAGCTCTACCCCGTGGACAGGGGGCGCTTACACTGAAGCTTTCTTT
j_gene: TRBJ2-3; abundance: few; d_gene: TRBD2; v_gene: TRBV5-4; CDR3aa: CASRLAVQDTQYF; CDR3nt: TGTGCCAGCCGCCTAGCGGTCCAAGATACGCAGTATTTT
j_gene: TRBJ2-3; abundance: .; d_gene: .; v_gene: TRBV12-5; CDR3aa: CASGFSAGSTDTQYF; CDR3nt: TGTGCTAGTGGTTTTTCGGCGGGAAGCACAGATACGCAGTATTTT
j_gene: TRBJ2-3; abundance: .; d_gene: .; v_gene: TRBV30; CDR3aa: CAWSVRTRGTDTQYF; CDR3nt: TGTGCCTGGAGCGTAAGGACCCGGGGCACAGATACGCAGTATTTT
j_gene: TRBJ2-1; abundance: .; d_gene: TRBD2; v_gene: TRBV5-1; CDR3aa: CASRREGVSYNEQFF; CDR3nt: TGCGCCAGCAGGCGGGAGGGGGTCAGCTACAATGAGCAGTTCTTC
j_gene: TRBJ1-1; abundance: .; d_gene: .; v_gene: TRBV2; CDR3aa: CASSRQDPGNTEAFF; CDR3nt: TGTGCCAGCAGCCGACAGGATCCGGGGAACACTGAAGCTTTCTTT
j_gene: TRBJ2-3; abundance: .; d_gene: TRBD1; v_gene: TRBV6-5; CDR3aa: CASSPTGGTDTQYF; CDR3nt: TGTGCCAGCAGCCCCACAGGGGGGACAGATACGCAGTATTTT
j_gene: TRBJ2-1; abundance: .; d_gene: .; v_gene: TRBV6-4; CDR3aa: CASSPGTGHANEQFF; CDR3nt: TGTGCCAGCAGCCCCGGGACCGGACACGCCAATGAGCAGTTCTTC
j_gene: TRBJ2-3; abundance: .; d_gene: TRBD2; v_gene: TRBV5-4; CDR3aa: CASSLKRLASTDTQYF; CDR3nt: TGTGCCAGCAGCTTGAAAAGACTAGCGTCCACAGATACGCAGTATTTT
j_gene: TRBJ1-1; abundance: .; d_gene: .; v_gene: TRBV5-1; CDR3aa: CASSNDLGGTEAFF; CDR3nt: TGCGCCAGCAGCAATGACCTGGGGGGGACTGAAGCTTTCTTT
j_gene: TRBJ2-1; abundance: .; d_gene: TRBD1; v_gene: TRBV7-8; CDR3aa: CASSLRDSYYNEQFF; CDR3nt: TGTGCCAGCAGCCTCCGGGACAGTTACTACAATGAGCAGTTCTTC
j_gene: TRBJ1-5; abundance: .; d_gene: .; v_gene: TRBV6-1; CDR3aa: CASSERSVGQPQHF; CDR3nt: TGTGCCAGCAGTGAAAGGTCGGTTGGCCAGCCCCAGCATTTT
j_gene: TRBJ1-2; abundance: .; d_gene: TRBD1; v_gene: TRBV9; CDR3aa: CASSRPTGSVYGYTF; CDR3nt: TGTGCCAGCAGCCGCCCGACAGGGTCCGTCTATGGCTACACCTTC
j_gene: TRBJ2-3; abundance: .; d_gene: .; v_gene: TRBV2; CDR3aa: CASRGGLGTDTQYF; CDR3nt: TGTGCCAGCAGAGGGGGGCTAGGGACAGATACGCAGTATTTT
j_gene: TRBJ2-7; abundance: .; d_gene: .; v_gene: TRBV5-1; CDR3aa: CASSFGVSSYEQYF; CDR3nt: TGCGCCAGCAGCTTTGGGGTTAGCTCCTACGAGCAGTACTTC
j_gene: TRBJ2-3; abundance: .; d_gene: .; v_gene: TRBV13; CDR3aa: CASSLGGSSRSGTQYF; CDR3nt: TGTGCCAGCAGCTTAGGGGGGAGTTCGCGGTCAGGTACGCAGTATTTT
j_gene: TRBJ1-2; abundance: .; d_gene: .; v_gene: TRBV20-1; CDR3aa: CSARETDGYTF; CDR3nt: TGCAGTGCTAGAGAAACGGACGGCTACACCTTC
j_gene: TRBJ2-3; abundance: .; d_gene: .; v_gene: TRBV18; CDR3aa: CASSPGQGTDTQYF; CDR3nt: TGTGCCAGCTCACCAGGACAAGGCACAGATACGCAGTATTTT
j_gene: TRBJ1-5; abundance: .; d_gene: TRBD1; v_gene: TRBV19; CDR3aa: CASSIDGTAYQPQHF; CDR3nt: TGTGCCAGTAGTATAGATGGGACAGCTTATCAGCCCCAGCATTTT
j_gene: TRBJ2-7; abundance: .; d_gene: TRBD2; v_gene: TRBV5-1; CDR3aa: CASSLGLAGGDEQYF; CDR3nt: TGCGCCAGCAGCTTGGGCCTAGCGGGAGGCGACGAGCAGTACTTC
j_gene: TRBJ2-1; abundance: .; d_gene: TRBD2; v_gene: TRBV10-3; CDR3aa: CAISMGREVEQFF; CDR3nt: TGTGCCATCAGTATGGGGCGGGAGGTTGAGCAGTTCTTC
j_gene: TRBJ2-3; abundance: .; d_gene: .; v_gene: TRBV6-4; CDR3aa: CASSRIATRTDTQYF; CDR3nt: TGTGCCAGCAGTAGGATAGCGACTCGCACAGATACGCAGTATTTT
j_gene: TRBJ2-7; abundance: .; d_gene: .; v_gene: TRBV5-1; CDR3aa: CASSLGPGSSYEQYF; CDR3nt: TGCGCCAGCAGCTTGGGTCCAGGGTCTTCCTACGAGCAGTACTTC
j_gene: TRBJ2-7; abundance: .; d_gene: TRBD1; v_gene: TRBV4-2; CDR3aa: CASSQAPGTGKNEQYF; CDR3nt: TGTGCCAGCAGCCAAGCCCCCGGGACAGGCAAGAACGAGCAGTACTTC
j_gene: TRBJ2-5; abundance: .; d_gene: .; v_gene: TRBV18; CDR3aa: CASSPPSDQETQYF; CDR3nt: TGTGCCAGCTCACCACCGTCAGACCAAGAGACCCAGTACTTC
j_gene: TRBJ1-5; abundance: few; d_gene: TRBD1; v_gene: TRBV7-9; CDR3aa: CASSLAGDRGHNQPQHF; CDR3nt: TGTGCCAGCAGCTTAGCGGGGGACAGGGGGCACAATCAGCCCCAGCATTTT
j_gene: TRBJ2-7; abundance: once; d_gene: TRBD1; v_gene: TRBV5-1; CDR3aa: CASSLGTGGYEQYF; CDR3nt: TGCGCCAGCAGCTTGGGGACAGGGGGCTACGAGCAGTACTTC
j_gene: TRBJ2-1; abundance: .; d_gene: TRBD2; v_gene: TRBV5-4; CDR3aa: CASSLAVLAGVRGSYNEQFF; CDR3nt: TGTGCCAGCAGCTTGGCTGTACTAGCGGGAGTGAGGGGCTCCTACAATGAGCAGTTCTTC
j_gene: TRBJ2-5; abundance: .; d_gene: TRBD1; v_gene: TRBV7-2; CDR3aa: CASSLVRGDRGETQYF; CDR3nt: TGTGCCAGCAGCTTAGTTAGGGGGGACAGGGGAGAGACCCAGTACTTC
j_gene: TRBJ2-5; abundance: .; d_gene: TRBD1; v_gene: TRBV2; CDR3aa: CASSGTGVTRETQYF; CDR3nt: TGTGCCAGCAGCGGGACAGGGGTGACTAGAGAGACCCAGTACTTC
j_gene: TRBJ2-7; abundance: .; d_gene: .; v_gene: TRBV4-1; CDR3aa: CASSQGRAAYEQYF; CDR3nt: TGCGCCAGCAGCCAAGGAAGGGCAGCCTACGAGCAGTACTTC
j_gene: TRBJ2-2; abundance: .; d_gene: TRBD2; v_gene: TRBV18; CDR3aa: CASSKSRSGMDTGELFF; CDR3nt: TGTGCCAGCTCCAAATCAAGGAGCGGGATGGACACCGGGGAGCTGTTTTTT
j_gene: TRBJ1-2; abundance: .; d_gene: .; v_gene: TRBV19; CDR3aa: CASTPWGGGSDYGYTF; CDR3nt: TGTGCCAGTACCCCATGGGGAGGGGGATCTGACTATGGCTACACCTTC
j_gene: TRBJ1-5; abundance: .; d_gene: TRBD1; v_gene: TRBV29-1; CDR3aa: CSVRTGDQPQHF; CDR3nt: TGCAGCGTTCGGACAGGGGACCAGCCCCAGCATTTT
j_gene: TRBJ2-5; abundance: .; d_gene: .; v_gene: TRBV9; CDR3aa: CASSVATTSPGWETQYF; CDR3nt: TGTGCCAGCAGCGTAGCTACGACTTCACCTGGCTGGGAGACCCAGTACTTC
j_gene: TRBJ2-5; abundance: .; d_gene: TRBD2; v_gene: TRBV7-2; CDR3aa: CASSLGTSGRAFRETQYF; CDR3nt: TGTGCCAGCAGCTTAGGGACTAGCGGGAGGGCCTTTCGGGAGACCCAGTACTTC
j_gene: TRBJ2-3; abundance: .; d_gene: .; v_gene: TRBV5-6; CDR3aa: CASSLIGGGDTQYF; CDR3nt: TGTGCCAGCAGCTTGATTGGGGGCGGAGATACGCAGTATTTT
j_gene: TRBJ2-3; abundance: .; d_gene: .; v_gene: TRBV7-9; CDR3aa: CASSLGQDRTDTQYF; CDR3nt: TGTGCCAGCAGCTTAGGCCAGGACCGCACAGATACGCAGTATTTT
j_gene: TRBJ1-6; abundance: .; d_gene: .; v_gene: TRBV14; CDR3aa: CASSQADSRNSPLHF; CDR3nt: TGTGCCAGCAGCCAAGCGGACTCTAGAAATTCACCCCTCCACTTT
j_gene: TRBJ2-7; abundance: .; d_gene: .; v_gene: TRBV5-4; CDR3aa: CASSSSGPGVYEQYF; CDR3nt: TGTGCCAGCAGCTCCAGTGGCCCCGGCGTCTACGAGCAGTACTTC
j_gene: TRBJ1-3; abundance: few; d_gene: .; v_gene: TRBV30; CDR3aa: CAWRVFSSSGNTIYF; CDR3nt: TGTGCCTGGAGAGTTTTCAGTAGCTCTGGAAACACCATATATTTT
j_gene: TRBJ1-3; abundance: .; d_gene: .; v_gene: TRBV30; CDR3aa: CAWDPAAGNTIYF; CDR3nt: TGTGCCTGGGACCCGGCGGCCGGAAACACCATATATTTT
j_gene: TRBJ2-3; abundance: .; d_gene: TRBD1; v_gene: TRBV7-2; CDR3aa: CASSRDSVSTDTQYF; CDR3nt: TGTGCCAGCAGCAGGGACAGCGTCAGCACAGATACGCAGTATTTT